The 7 T cell receptor beta chains in this list originate from one sample, sequenced in a study of beta chain features in type 1 diabetes. Investigators reverse transcribed all isolated RNA, so they sequenced expressed TCRB transcripts. Clones were read by immunoSEQ multiplex PCR, and TCRdb kept only the in-frame ones, dropping some. The sample has 200,000 to 250,000 clones; over 8.5% are singletons. Material for sequencing was naive CD4+ T cells from blood. The origin of the receptors is a woman younger than 30 in good health.

This chain uses TRBV5-1 with TRBJ2-7; TRBD2 matches 15 bases. V dropped 3 bases and J dropped 2; count of bases not matched to a gene: 6. This CDR3 is 17 amino acids long. Germline CDR1 reads SGHRS; CDR2 reads YFSETQ. CDR3 in DNA: TGCGCCAGCAGCTCCCCCAGGACTAGCGGGAGGGCCTACGAGCAGTACTTC. This codes for CASSSPRTSGRAYEQYF.

This clone was seen only a few times. V usage is TRBV19 and J usage is TRBJ1-1, with D maybe TRBD1 (6 bases). CDR3 length equals 14 residues. Trimming cost V 2 bases and J 4 bases, with 11 bases left between them. Germline V gene data show CDR1 as LNHDA and CDR2 as SQIVND (reference sequence). Here the CDR3 reads CASSITLQGTEAFF. Here the CDR3 DNA reads TGTGCCAGTAGTATAACCTTACAGGGCACTGAAGCTTTCTTT. The whole variable domain, remainder taken from reference TRBV19 and TRBJ1-1, is DGGITQSPKYLFRKEGQNVTLSCEQNLNHDAMYWYRQDPGQGLRLIYYSQIVNDFQKGDIAEGYSVSREKKESFPLTVTSAQKNPTAFYLCASSITLQGTEAFFGQGTRLTVV.

The sample holds many counts of this clone. The chain uses TRBV6-6 and TRBJ2-1; weak D call: TRBD2 (5 bases). This CDR3 has 14 residues. Germline V gives CDR1 MNHNY, CDR2 SVGAGI (reference sequence). V was cut by 2 bases and J by 5 bases, with 10 bases left in between. CDR3 DNA: TGTGCCAGCAGTTACGGCGGAGCGGACAATGAGCAGTTCTTC. Protein: CASSYGGADNEQFF.

The rearrangement links TRBV9 to TRBJ2-5; 8 bases line up with TRBD2. This CDR3 is 14 amino acids long. The germline V gene encodes CDR1 SGDLS and CDR2 YYNGEE. J was trimmed by 3 bases and V by 2 bases; bases with no gene match: 3. The CDR3 DNA sequence: TGTGCCAGCAGCGTTAGCGGGACTGAAGAGACCCAGTACTTC. Its protein is CASSVSGTEETQYF.

In its sample, this clone was seen a few times. The chain carries TRBV6-5 and TRBJ1-2; 9 bases agree with TRBD1. V gave up 5 bases and J gave up 4 bases; unmatched junction bases: 5. Germline values: CDR1 MNHEY, CDR2 SVGAGI. The CDR3 is 14 residues long. The DNA for the CDR3 is TGTGCCAGCAGTCGGGACAGGGTAGCCTATGGCTACACCTTC. Translating it yields CASSRDRVAYGYTF.

The table lists this clone with a few counts. The J gene is TRBJ1-3, the V gene TRBV5-4; perhaps TRBD1 as D (6 bases). The CDR3 loop spans 17 amino acids. Trimming shortened V by 4 bases and J by 0 bases, and 17 bases separated the two germline ends. From germline, CDR1 is SGHNT and CDR2 YYREEE (reference sequence). As DNA, the CDR3 is TGTGCCAGCAGCATAGACAGGTCTCTTCACTCTGGAAACACCATATATTTT. Its translation is CASSIDRSLHSGNTIYF.

This clone was seen a handful of times. This chain links TRBV28 with TRBJ2-7, with 9 bases matching TRBD1. From germline, CDR1 is MDHEN and CDR2 SYDVKM. V shed 5 bases, J shed 1 base, and the junction held 9 bases outside the gene matches. The CDR3 length is 16 residues. The CDR3 DNA is TGTGCCAGCAGTAAGGAGGGACAGGGCGTTTCCTACGAGCAGTACTTC. This translates into CASSKEGQGVSYEQYF.